These 5 T cell receptor beta chains originate from one sample sequenced in a study of blood T cell repertoires in COVID-19. The table came from immunoSEQ multiplex PCR; TCRdb's copy has only in-frame clones and leaves some out. Among 170,000 or so clones listed, 90% were seen once. The material sequenced was peripheral blood. These receptor sequences come from a man aged 45-65 years with acute or convalescent COVID-19.

The chain joins TRBV27 to TRBJ2-7; 12 bases agree with TRBD2. Germline V lookup: CDR1 MNHEY, CDR2 SMNVEV (reference sequence). Trimming took 6 bases from V and 0 from J; bases not matched to a gene: 15. This CDR3 spans 19 amino acids. The CDR3 loop is CASRWTGLAGGPNSYEQYF. In nucleotides, the CDR3 is TGTGCCAGCAGGTGGACAGGGCTAGCGGGAGGGCCAAACTCCTACGAGCAGTACTTC.

The chain is built from TRBV18 and TRBJ1-6, with 7 bases lining up with TRBD1. V lost 3 bases to trimming and J lost 7 bases; unmatched junction nucleotides: 6. Germline V CDR1 and CDR2: KGHSH, LQKENI. CDR3 length: 15 amino acids. The CDR3 DNA sequence: TGTGCCAGCTCACCTGGGGACAGTCAAAATTCACCCCTCCACTTT. As protein: CASSPGDSQNSPLHF.

The chain combines TRBV7-6 with TRBJ2-7, with TRBD2 matching 12 bases. The CDR3 has 18 amino acids. In germline, CDR1 is SGHVS, CDR2 FNYEAQ. J gave up 4 bases and V 5 bases, and 15 bases lay outside the gene matches. This CDR3 is CASSPGLAGTSSLYEQYF. In nucleotides, the CDR3 is TGTGCCAGCAGCCCCGGACTAGCGGGAACCTCGAGCTTGTACGAGCAGTACTTC.

This chain joins TRBV12-2 and TRBJ2-7; whether TRBD2, the table's D call, matches the DNA was not checked. TRBV12-2 is annotated as a pseudogene. There are 14 residues in the CDR3. The CDR3 DNA sequence: TGTGCAAGTCGTTCTTTAGCGGCGGCCTACGAGCAGTACGTC. Its translation is CASRSLAAAYEQYV.

This sequence joins TRBV5-8 and TRBJ2-3, with D hard to call. V was clipped by 3 bases and J by 6 bases, with 8 bases between them. CDR3 length: 12 amino acids. The V gene's germline CDR1 is SGHTS and CDR2 YDEGEE. The CDR3 is CASSSQADTQYF. The CDR3 DNA reads as TGTGCCAGCAGCTCCCAGGCCGATACGCAGTATTTT.